This paragraph covers one T cell receptor beta chain sequence. This sample was included in a study of CXCR3-negative and CXCR3-positive naive CD8 T cells. CDR3 length: 14 residues. The germline V gene has CDR1 SGHDT and CDR2 YYEEEE. Libraries were UMI-labeled 5' RACE TRB cDNA. TCRdb reprocessed the 5' RACE reads; each CDR3 protein has one entry and no DNA is given. In total, the table holds about 130,000 distinct CDR3 sequences. This receptor was obtained from a human donor in good health. Some clones in this sample may be carry-over from other donors' samples. The sequenced sample was naive CXCR3- CD8+ T cells from blood. Noted subset: CD45RO-CCR7+CD27+CD95- naive CD8+ T cells lacking CXCR3 (TNR3-). The chain joins TRBV5-6 to TRBJ2-2. CDR3 loop: CASSFGEDTGELFF.